The entry below gives a single TCR beta chain sequence along with its context. The data are from a study of regulatory T cells in long-lasting Graves disease. Regarding time point: newly diagnosed GD, antithyroid drugs for less than 3 months. Generation of the TCR library employed RNA extracted from PBMCs. Investigators prepared the TCR beta libraries by applying iRepertoire HTBI primers and Arm-PCR of CDR3 regions. TCRdb re-analysed the multiplex PCR reads in MiXCR, keeping a single row per CDR3 protein. The sample has more than 400,000 distinct CDR3 sequences, 15% to 20% seen once; the top ten hold 9% to 15%. V lost 5 bases to trimming and J lost 5 bases, with 16 bases between them. This CDR3 region has 14 residues. Germline-derived CDR1 and CDR2 are MNHNS and SASEGT. These data were likewise used in another study, on T cells in Graves' hyperthyroidism and ophthalmopathy.

The V call is TRBV6-1, the J call TRBJ2-7; D possibly corresponds to TRBD2 (5 bases). This receptor was obtained from a man aged 35 to 55 with Graves disease. This specimen was peripheral blood mononuclear cells (PBMCs), taken at new diagnosis, from a patient treated with antithyroid drugs. The CDR3 here is CASSTNRGQHEQYF. The CDR3 coding sequence is TGTGCCAGCAGTACCAACAGAGGGCAACACGAGCAGTACTTC.